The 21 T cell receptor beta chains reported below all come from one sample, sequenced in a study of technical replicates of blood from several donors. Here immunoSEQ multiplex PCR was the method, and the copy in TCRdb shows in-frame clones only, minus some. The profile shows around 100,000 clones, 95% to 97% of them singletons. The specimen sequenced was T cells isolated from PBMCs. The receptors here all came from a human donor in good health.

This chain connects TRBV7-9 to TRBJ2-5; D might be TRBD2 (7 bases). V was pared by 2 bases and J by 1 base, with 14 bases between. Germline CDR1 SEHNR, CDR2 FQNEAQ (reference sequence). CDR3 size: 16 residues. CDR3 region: CASSLRGGDVQETQYF. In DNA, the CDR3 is TGTGCCAGCAGCTTAAGGGGGGGGGATGTCCAAGAGACCCAGTACTTC.

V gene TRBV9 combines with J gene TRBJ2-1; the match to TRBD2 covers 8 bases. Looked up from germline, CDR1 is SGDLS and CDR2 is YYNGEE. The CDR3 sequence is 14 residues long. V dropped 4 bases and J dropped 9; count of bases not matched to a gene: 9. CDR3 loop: CASSPQRELVEQFF. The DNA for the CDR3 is TGTGCCAGCAGCCCCCAGCGGGAGTTAGTTGAGCAGTTCTTC.

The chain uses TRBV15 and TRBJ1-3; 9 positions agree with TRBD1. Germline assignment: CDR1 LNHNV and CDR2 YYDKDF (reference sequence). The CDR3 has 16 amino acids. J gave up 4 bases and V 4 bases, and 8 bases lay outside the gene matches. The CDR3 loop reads CATSIYRGLGGNTIYF. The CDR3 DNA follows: TGTGCCACCAGCATTTACAGGGGGCTGGGCGGAAACACCATATATTTT.

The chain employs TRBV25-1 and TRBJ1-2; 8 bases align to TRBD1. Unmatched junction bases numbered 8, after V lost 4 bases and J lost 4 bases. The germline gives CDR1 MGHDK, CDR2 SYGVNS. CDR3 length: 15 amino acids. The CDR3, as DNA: TGTGCCAGCAGTGTAGGGGCAGGGGGCGCCTATGGCTACACCTTC. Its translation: CASSVGAGGAYGYTF.

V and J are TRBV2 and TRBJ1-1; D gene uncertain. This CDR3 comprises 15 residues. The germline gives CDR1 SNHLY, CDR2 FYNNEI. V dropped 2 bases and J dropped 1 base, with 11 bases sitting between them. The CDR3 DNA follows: TGTGCCAGCAGTGAATGGGGAGGGCGGAACACTGAAGCTTTCTTT. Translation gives CASSEWGGRNTEAFF.

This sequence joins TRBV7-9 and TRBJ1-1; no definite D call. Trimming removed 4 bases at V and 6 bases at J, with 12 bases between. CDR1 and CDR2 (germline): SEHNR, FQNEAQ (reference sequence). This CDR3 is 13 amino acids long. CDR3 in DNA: TGTGCCAGCAGCTCACCTATGCCCCCTGAAGCTTTCTTT. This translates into CASSSPMPPEAFF.

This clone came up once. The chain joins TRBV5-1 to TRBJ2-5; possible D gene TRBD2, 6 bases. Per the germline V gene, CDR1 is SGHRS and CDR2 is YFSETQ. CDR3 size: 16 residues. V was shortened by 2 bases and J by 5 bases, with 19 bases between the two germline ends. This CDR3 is CASSFSGRTKVETQYF. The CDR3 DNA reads TGCGCCAGCAGCTTTTCAGGACGGACTAAGGTGGAGACCCAGTACTTC.

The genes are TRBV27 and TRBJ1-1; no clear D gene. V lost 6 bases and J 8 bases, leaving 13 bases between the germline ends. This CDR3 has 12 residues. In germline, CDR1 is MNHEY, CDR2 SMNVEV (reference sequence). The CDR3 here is CASRDALAEAFF. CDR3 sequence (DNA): TGTGCCAGCAGGGACGCGCTAGCGGAAGCTTTCTTT.

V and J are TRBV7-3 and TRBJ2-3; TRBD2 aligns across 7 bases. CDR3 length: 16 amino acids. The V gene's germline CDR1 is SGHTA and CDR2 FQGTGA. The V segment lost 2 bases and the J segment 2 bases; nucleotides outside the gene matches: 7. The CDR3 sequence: CASSLEGRGVTDTQYF. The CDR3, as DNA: TGTGCCAGCAGCTTAGAAGGTCGGGGGGTCACAGATACGCAGTATTTT.

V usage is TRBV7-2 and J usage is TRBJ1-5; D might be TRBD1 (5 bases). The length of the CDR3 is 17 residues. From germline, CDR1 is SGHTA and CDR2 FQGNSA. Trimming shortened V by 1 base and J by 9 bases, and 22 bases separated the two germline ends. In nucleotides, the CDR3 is TGTGCCAGCAGCTTAGTCGGTCCAGGGAACCCTCGACGGCCCCAGCATTTT. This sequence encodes CASSLVGPGNPRRPQHF.

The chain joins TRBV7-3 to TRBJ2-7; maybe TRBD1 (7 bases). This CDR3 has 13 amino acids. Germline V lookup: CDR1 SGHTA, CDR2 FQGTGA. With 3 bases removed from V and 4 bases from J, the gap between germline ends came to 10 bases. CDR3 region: CASSFSGGYEQYF. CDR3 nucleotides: TGTGCCAGCAGCTTTTCAGGGGGGTACGAGCAGTACTTC.

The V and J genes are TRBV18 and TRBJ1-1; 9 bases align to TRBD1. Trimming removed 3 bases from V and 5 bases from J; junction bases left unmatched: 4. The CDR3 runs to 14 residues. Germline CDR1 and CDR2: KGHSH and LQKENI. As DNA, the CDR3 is TGTGCCAGCTCACCCGGGACAGGGACAACTGAAGCTTTCTTT. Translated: CASSPGTGTTEAFF.

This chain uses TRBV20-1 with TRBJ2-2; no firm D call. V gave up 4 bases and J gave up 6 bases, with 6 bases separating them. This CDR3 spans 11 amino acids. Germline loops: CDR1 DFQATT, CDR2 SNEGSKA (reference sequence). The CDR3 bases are TGCAGTGCTAACGAGGCCGGGGAGCTGTTTTTT. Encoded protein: CSANEAGELFF.

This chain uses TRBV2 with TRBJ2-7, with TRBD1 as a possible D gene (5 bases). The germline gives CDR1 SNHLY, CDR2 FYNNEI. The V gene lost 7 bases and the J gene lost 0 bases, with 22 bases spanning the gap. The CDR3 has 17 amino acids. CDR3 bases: TGTGCCAGCATGCCCAGAGAACAGGCCCTCTACTCCTACGAGCAGTACTTC. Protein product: CASMPREQALYSYEQYF. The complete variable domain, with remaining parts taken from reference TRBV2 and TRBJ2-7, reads EPEVTQTPSHQVTQMGQEVILRCVPISNHLYFYWYRQILGQKVEFLVSFYNNEISEKSEIFDDQFSVERPDGSNFTLKIRSTKLEDSAMYFCASMPREQALYSYEQYFGPGTRLTVT.

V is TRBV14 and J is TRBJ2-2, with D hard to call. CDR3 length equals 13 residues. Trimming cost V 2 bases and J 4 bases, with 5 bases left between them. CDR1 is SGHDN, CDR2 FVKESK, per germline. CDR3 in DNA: TGTGCCAGCAGCCAATTGAGCACCGGGGAGCTGTTTTTT. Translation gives CASSQLSTGELFF.

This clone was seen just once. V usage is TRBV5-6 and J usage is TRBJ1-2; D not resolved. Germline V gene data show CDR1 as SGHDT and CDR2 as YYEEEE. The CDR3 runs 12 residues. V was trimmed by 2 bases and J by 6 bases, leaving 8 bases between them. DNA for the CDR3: TGTGCCAGCAGCTTCTCCGGGAATGGCTACACCTTC. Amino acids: CASSFSGNGYTF.

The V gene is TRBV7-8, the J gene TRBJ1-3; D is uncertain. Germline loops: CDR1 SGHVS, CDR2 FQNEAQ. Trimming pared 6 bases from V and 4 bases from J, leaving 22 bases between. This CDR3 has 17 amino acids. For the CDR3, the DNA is TGTGCCAGCAGTCCCCGCCGGGTTTACTCGTCCGGAAACACCATATATTTT. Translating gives CASSPRRVYSSGNTIYF. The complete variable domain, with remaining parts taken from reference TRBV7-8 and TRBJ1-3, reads GAGVSQSPRYKVAKRGQDVALRCDPISGHVSLFWYQQALGQGPEFLTYFQNEAQLDKSGLPSDRFFAERPEGSVSTLKIQRTQQEDSAVYLCASSPRRVYSSGNTIYFGEGSWLTVV.

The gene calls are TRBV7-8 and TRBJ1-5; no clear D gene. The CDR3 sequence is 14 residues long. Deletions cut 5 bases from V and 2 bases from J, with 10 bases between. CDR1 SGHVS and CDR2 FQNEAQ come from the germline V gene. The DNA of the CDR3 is TGTGCCAGCAGCCCGACACAAGGCAATCAGCCCCAGCATTTT. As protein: CASSPTQGNQPQHF.

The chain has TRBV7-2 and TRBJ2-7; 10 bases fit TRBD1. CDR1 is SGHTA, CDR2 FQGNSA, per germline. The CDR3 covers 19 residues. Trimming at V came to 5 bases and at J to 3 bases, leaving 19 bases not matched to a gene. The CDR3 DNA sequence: TGTGCCAGCAGCCTTAAGCCTCCGGGACAGGGGTTCCTGCACTACGAGCAGTACTTC. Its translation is CASSLKPPGQGFLHYEQYF.

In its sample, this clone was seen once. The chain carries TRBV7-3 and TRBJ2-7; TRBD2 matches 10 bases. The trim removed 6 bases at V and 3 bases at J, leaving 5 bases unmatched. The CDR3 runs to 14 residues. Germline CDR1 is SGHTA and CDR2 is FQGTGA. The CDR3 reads CASSLSGRDYEQYF. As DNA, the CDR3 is TGTGCCAGCAGTCTGAGCGGGAGGGACTACGAGCAGTACTTC.

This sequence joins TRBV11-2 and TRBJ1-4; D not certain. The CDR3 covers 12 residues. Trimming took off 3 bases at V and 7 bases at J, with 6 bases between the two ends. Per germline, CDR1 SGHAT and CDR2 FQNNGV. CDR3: CASSFGFEKLFF. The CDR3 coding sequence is TGTGCCAGCAGCTTCGGTTTTGAAAAACTGTTTTTT.